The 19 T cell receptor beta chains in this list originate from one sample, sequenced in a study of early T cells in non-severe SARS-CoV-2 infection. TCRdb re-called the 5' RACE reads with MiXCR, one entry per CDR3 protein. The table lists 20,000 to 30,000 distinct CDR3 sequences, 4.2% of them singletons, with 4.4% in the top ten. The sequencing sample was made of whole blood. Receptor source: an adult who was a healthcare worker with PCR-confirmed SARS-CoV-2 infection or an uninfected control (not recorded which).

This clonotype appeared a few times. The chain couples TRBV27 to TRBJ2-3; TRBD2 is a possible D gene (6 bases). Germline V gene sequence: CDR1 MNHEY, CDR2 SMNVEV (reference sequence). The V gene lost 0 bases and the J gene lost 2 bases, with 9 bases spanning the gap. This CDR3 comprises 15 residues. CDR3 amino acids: CASSLSRGDTDTQYF. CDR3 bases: TGTGCCAGCAGTTTATCGCGGGGCGACACAGATACGCAGTATTTT.

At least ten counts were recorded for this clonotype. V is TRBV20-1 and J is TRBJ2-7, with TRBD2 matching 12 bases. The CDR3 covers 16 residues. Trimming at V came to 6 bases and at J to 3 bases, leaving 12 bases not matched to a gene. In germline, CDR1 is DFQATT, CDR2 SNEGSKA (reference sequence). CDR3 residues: CSAPGGLAGRSYEQYF. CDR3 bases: TGCAGTGCCCCAGGAGGACTAGCGGGAAGGAGCTACGAGCAGTACTTC.

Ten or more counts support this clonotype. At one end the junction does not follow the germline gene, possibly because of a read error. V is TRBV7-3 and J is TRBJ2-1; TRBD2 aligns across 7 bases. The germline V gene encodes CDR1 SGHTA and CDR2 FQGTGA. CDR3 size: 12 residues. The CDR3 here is CASSLAGRPPIF. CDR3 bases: TGTGCCAGCAGCTTAGCCGGGAGGCCTCCCATCTTC.

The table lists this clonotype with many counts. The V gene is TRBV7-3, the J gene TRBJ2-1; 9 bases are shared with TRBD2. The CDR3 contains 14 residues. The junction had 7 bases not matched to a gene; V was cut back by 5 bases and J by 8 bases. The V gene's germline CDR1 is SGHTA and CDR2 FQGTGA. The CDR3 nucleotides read TGTGCCAGCAGCCAGGGACTAGCAGGCGATGAGCAGTTCTTC. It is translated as CASSQGLAGDEQFF.

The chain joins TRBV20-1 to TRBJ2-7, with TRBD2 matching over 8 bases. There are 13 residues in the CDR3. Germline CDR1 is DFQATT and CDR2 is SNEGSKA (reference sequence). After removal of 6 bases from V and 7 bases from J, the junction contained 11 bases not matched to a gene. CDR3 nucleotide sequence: TGCAGTGCAACCCGCGGCGGGAGGACAGAGCAGTACTTC. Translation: CSATRGGRTEQYF.

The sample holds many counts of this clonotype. CDR3 loop: CASRLGGGETQYF. As DNA, the CDR3 is TGTGCCAGTAGGTTGGGAGGGGGCGAGACCCAGTACTTC. The chain has TRBV19 and TRBJ2-5; D might be TRBD1 or TRBD2, each matching 7 bases. From germline, CDR1 is LNHDA and CDR2 SQIVND (reference sequence). This CDR3 region has 13 residues. V was pared by 6 bases and J by 5 bases, with 13 bases between.

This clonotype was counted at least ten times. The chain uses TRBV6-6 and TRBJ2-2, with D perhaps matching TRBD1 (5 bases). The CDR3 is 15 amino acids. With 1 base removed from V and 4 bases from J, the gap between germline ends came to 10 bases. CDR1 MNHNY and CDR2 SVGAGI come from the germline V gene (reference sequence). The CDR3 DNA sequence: TGTGCCAGCAGTTACTTACAGGAAGGCACCGGGGAGCTGTTTTTT. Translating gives CASSYLQEGTGELFF.

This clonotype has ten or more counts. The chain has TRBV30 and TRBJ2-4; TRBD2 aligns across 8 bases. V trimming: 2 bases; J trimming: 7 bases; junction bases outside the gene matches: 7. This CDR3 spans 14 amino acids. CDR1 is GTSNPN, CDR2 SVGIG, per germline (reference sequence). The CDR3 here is CAWSPPGLGNIQYF. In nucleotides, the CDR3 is TGTGCCTGGAGTCCCCCGGGACTAGGGAACATTCAGTACTTC. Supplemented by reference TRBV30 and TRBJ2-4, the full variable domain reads SQTIHQWPATLVQPVGSPLSLECTVEGTSNPNLYWYRQAAGRGLQLLFYSVGIGQISSEVPQNLSASRPQDRQFILSSKKLLLSDSGFYLCAWSPPGLGNIQYFGAGTRLSVL.

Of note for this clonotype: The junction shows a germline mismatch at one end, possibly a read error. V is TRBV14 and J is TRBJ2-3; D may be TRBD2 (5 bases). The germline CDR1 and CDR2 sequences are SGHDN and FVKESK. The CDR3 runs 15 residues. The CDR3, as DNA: TGTGTCAGCAGCCAAAACAGAGCGGCTCAAGATACGCAGTATTTT. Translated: CVSSQNRAAQDTQYF.

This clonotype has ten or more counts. The CDR3 sequence: CASSPLGGRKETQYF. The CDR3 region has the DNA TGTGCCAGCAGTCCCCTGGGGGGCCGTAAAGAGACCCAGTACTTC. This sequence joins TRBV12-3 or TRBV12-4 and TRBJ2-5, with D perhaps matching TRBD1 or TRBD2 (6 bases each). Trimming took off 5 bases at V and 3 bases at J, with 16 bases between the two ends. This CDR3 has 15 residues.

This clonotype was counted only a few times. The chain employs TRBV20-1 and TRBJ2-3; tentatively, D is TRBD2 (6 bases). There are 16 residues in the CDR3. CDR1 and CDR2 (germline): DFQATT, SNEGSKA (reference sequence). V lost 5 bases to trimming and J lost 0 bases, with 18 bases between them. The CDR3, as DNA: TGCAGTGCTCCCCTTTACGGGAGAGGAAGCACAGATACGCAGTATTTT. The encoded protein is CSAPLYGRGSTDTQYF.

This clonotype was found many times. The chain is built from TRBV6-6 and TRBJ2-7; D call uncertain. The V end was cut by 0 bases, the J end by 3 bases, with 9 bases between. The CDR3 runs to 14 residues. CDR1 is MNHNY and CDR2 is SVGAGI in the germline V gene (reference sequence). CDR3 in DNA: TGTGCCAGCAGTTACTCCCGGGTCTACTACGAGCAGTACTTC. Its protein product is CASSYSRVYYEQYF.

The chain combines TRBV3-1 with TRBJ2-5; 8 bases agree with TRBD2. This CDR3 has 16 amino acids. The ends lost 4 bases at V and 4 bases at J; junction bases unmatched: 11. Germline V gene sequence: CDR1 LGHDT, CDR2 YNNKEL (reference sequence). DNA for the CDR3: TGTGCCAGCAGCCCCCCAGGTGGGACTAGGGGAGAGACCCAGTACTTC. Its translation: CASSPPGGTRGETQYF.

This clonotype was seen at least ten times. The DNA for the CDR3 is TGTGCCAGCAGTCCATTATCCTCACCCCTCCACTTT. It yields the protein CASSPLSSPLHF. The chain is built from TRBV28 and TRBJ1-6; no clear D. Germline V gene sequence: CDR1 MDHEN, CDR2 SYDVKM. The length of the CDR3 is 12 residues. Trimming shortened V by 5 bases and J by 10 bases, and 9 bases separated the two germline ends.

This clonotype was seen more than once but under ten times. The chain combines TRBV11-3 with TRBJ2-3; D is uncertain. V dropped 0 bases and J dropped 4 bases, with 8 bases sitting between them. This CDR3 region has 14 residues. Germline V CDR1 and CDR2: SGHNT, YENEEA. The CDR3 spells CASSLDSRADTQYF. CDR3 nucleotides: TGTGCCAGCAGCTTAGACAGCCGCGCAGATACGCAGTATTTT.

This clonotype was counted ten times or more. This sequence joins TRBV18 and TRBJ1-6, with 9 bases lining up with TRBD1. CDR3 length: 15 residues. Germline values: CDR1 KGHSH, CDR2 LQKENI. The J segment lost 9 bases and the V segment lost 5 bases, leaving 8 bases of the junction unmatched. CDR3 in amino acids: CASSEQGALTSPLHF. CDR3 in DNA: TGTGCCAGCTCAGAACAGGGGGCTTTGACTTCACCCCTCCACTTT.

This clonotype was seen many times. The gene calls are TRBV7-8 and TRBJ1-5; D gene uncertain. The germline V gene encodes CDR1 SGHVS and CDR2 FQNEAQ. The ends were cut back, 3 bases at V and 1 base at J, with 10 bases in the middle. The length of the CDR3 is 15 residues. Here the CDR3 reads CASSLRQASNQPQHF. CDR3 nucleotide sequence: TGTGCCAGCAGCTTGCGCCAGGCGAGCAATCAGCCCCAGCATTTT.

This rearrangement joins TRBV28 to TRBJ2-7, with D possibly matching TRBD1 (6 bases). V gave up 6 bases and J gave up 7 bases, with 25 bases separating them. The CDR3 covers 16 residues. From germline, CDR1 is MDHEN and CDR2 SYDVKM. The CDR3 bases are TGTGCCAGCAGCCTAGCCCTGGGGGCACAGGCGAGAGAGCAGTACTTC. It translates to CASSLALGAQAREQYF. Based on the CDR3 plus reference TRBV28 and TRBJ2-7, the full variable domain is DVKVTQSSRYLVKRTGEKVFLECVQDMDHENMFWYRQDPGLGLRLIYFSYDVKMKEKGDIPEGYSVSREKKERFSLILESASTNQTSMYLCASSLALGAQAREQYFGPGTRLTVT.

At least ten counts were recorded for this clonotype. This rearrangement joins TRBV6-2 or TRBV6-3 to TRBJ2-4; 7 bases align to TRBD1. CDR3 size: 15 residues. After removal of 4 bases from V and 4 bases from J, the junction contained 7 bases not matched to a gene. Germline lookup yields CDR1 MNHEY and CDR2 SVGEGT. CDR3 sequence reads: CASSSLGTAKNIQYF. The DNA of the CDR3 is TGTGCCAGCAGTTCTCTCGGGACAGCTAAAAACATTCAGTACTTC.